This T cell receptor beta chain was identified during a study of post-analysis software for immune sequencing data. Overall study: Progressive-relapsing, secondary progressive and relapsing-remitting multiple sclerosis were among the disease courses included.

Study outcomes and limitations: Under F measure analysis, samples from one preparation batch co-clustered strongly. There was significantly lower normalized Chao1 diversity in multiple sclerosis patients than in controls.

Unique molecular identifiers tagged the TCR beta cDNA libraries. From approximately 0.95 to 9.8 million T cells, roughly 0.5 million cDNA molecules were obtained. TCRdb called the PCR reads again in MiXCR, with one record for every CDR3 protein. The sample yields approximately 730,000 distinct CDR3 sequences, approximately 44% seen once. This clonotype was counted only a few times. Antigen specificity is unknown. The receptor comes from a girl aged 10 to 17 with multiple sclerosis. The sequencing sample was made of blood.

CDR3: CASSVPGREDETQYF. The CDR3 DNA reads as TGCGCCAGCAGCGTCCCGGGGCGGGAAGATGAGACCCAGTACTTC. This chain connects TRBV5-1 to TRBJ2-5; D is perhaps TRBD2 (6 bases). The CDR3 covers 15 residues. Germline-derived CDR1 and CDR2 are SGHRS and YFSETQ. V lost 4 bases and J 5 bases, leaving 18 bases between the germline ends.